A selection of T cell receptor beta chains follows, all from one sample in a study of regulatory T cells in long-lasting Graves disease. TCRdb reanalysed the multiplex PCR reads using MiXCR and keeps one entry per CDR3 protein. The table records approximately 690,000 distinct CDR3 sequences, about 32% of them present only once. The sample consisted of peripheral blood mononuclear cells (PBMCs), taken when the disease was refractory, from a patient treated with antithyroid drugs. The receptors stem from a female donor with Graves disease. The CDR3 runs from the conserved cysteine through the conserved F or W.

TRBV12-3/TRBV12-4,16,TRBJ2-2,CASSLAGTINTGELFF
TRBV11-1,15,TRBJ1-4,CASSPRDRSTEKLFF
TRBV19,13,TRBJ2-5,CAGPGHSQETQYF
TRBV4-1,16,TRBJ2-7,CASSQDSGLATYEQYF
TRBV5-1,13,TRBJ1-2,CASSLGRVDGYTF
TRBV5-6,15,TRBJ1-4,CASSSGTGEEGKLFF
TRBV6-1,13,TRBJ1-1,CASTEDMNTEAFF
TRBV11-2,15,TRBJ1-3,CASSPIRGSGNTIYF
TRBV5-1,15,TRBJ1-2,CASSFSGTGSYGYTF
TRBV10-2,13,TRBJ1-5,CASRQGNNQPQHF
TRBV9,16,TRBJ2-1,CASSGRGTATYNEQFF
TRBV12-3/TRBV12-4,14,TRBJ1-4,CASSLGGINEKLFF
TRBV11-2,14,TRBJ1-1,CASSPLWRDTEAFF
TRBV12-3/TRBV12-4,18,TRBJ2-6,CASRIASGALAGANVLTF
TRBV19,16,TRBJ1-2,CASSIDRRGTGKGYTF
TRBV2,14,TRBJ1-1,CASRVTGVTLEAFF
TRBV6-2/TRBV6-3,14,TRBJ1-5,CASSRDRSDQPQHF
TRBV28,15,TRBJ1-3,CASSSVDRVGDTIYF
TRBV20-1,10,TRBJ1-4,CSARIEKLFF
TRBV14,16,TRBJ1-2,CASSHPGQGDLYGYTF
TRBV20-1,15,TRBJ2-7,CSALGQGRASYEQYF
TRBV7-9,15,TRBJ2-2,CASSFFDRNTGELFF
TRBV2,14,TRBJ2-1,CASSISGRRDEQFF
TRBV5-6,16,TRBJ2-2,CASSLYRIAATGELFF
TRBV6-1,14,TRBJ2-2,CASKPSGMAGELFF
TRBV11-2,14,TRBJ2-1,CASSEVGTYNEQFF
TRBV7-9,14,TRBJ1-1,CASSLKTVGTEAFF
TRBV27,16,TRBJ2-2,CASSLLAGSDTGELFF
TRBV11-1,14,TRBJ1-6,CASSPGQENSPLHF
TRBV27,14,TRBJ1-1,CASSQSVMNTEAFF
TRBV5-4,15,TRBJ1-1,CASSQRRVGDTEAFF
TRBV20-1,12,TRBJ1-1,CSAMPANTEAFF
TRBV12-3/TRBV12-4,12,TRBJ1-1,CASTTVPKEAFF
TRBV5-6,15,TRBJ2-7,CASSLFPGSTYEQYF
TRBV7-2,17,TRBJ2-4,CASSSPGQGEAKNIQYF
TRBV15,13,TRBJ1-5,CATSRDPGQPQHF
TRBV5-1,14,TRBJ1-4,CASSRGGEGEKLFF
TRBV7-8,15,TRBJ1-1,CASSLLQGVNTEAFF
TRBV20-1,15,TRBJ1-2,CSARGMNQAIYGYTF
TRBV9,14,TRBJ2-7,CASSVGGRNYEQYF
TRBV4-1,13,TRBJ2-5,CASSPSDFGTQYF
TRBV7-3,15,TRBJ2-5,CASSRTGTNQETQYF
TRBV25-1,14,TRBJ1-2,CASIGQEVIGGYTF
TRBV30,13,TRBJ1-4,CAWSLGAGEKLFF
TRBV2,14,TRBJ1-4,CASSERGGDEKLFF
TRBV19,12,TRBJ1-2,CASETGHYGYTF
TRBV6-1,13,TRBJ1-5,CASTALSNQPQHF
TRBV29-1,12,TRBJ2-5,CSVQDRGKTQYF
TRBV30,12,TRBJ1-2,CAWSRRIYGYTF
TRBV11-2,17,TRBJ2-7,CASSLDHWGGRAYEQYF
TRBV7-9,14,TRBJ1-5,CASCTDRPNQPQHF
TRBV7-3,13,TRBJ1-2,CASSQNANYGYTF
TRBV15,15,TRBJ1-3,CATSGQDNSGNTIYF
TRBV28,16,TRBJ1-4,CASSLRAQGANEKLFF